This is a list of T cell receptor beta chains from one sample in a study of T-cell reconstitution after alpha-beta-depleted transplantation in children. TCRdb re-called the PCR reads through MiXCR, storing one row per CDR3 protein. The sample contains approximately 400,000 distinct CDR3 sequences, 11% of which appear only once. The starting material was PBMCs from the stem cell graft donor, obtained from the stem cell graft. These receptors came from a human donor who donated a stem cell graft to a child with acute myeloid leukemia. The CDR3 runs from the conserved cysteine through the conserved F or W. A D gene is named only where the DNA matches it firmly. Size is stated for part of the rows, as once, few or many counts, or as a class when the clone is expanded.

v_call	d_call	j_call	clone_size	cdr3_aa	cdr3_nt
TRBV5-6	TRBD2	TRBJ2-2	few	CASSWGLAGGELFF	TGTGCCAGCAGCTGGGGACTAGCGGGAGGGGAGCTGTTTTTT
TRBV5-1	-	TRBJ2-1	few	CASSLVAFEQFF	TGCGCCAGCAGCTTGGTAGCTTTCGAGCAGTTCTTC
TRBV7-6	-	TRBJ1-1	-	CASSPGGDSEAFF	TGTGCCAGCAGCCCCGGGGGGGACTCTGAAGCTTTCTTT
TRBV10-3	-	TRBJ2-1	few	CAISERGGAEGYNEQFF	TGTGCCATCAGTGAGAGGGGCGGGGCAGAAGGTTACAATGAGCAGTTCTTC
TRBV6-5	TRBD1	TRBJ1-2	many	CASSYNTRGNYGYTF	TGTGCCAGCAGTTACAACACCAGGGGGAACTATGGCTACACCTTC
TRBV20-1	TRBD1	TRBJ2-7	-	CSARDVRGQGAHEQYF	TGCAGTGCTAGAGATGTAAGGGGACAGGGTGCCCACGAGCAGTACTTC
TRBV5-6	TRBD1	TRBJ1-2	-	CASSLIRQGRGYTF	TGTGCCAGCAGCCTAATCAGACAGGGACGAGGCTACACCTTC
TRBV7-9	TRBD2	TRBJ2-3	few	CAHSGGPSGIGDTQYF	TGTGCCCACAGCGGTGGGCCTAGCGGAATTGGGGATACGCAGTATTTT
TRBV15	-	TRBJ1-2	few	CATSRDRAVNYGYTF	TGTGCCACCAGCAGAGATCGGGCGGTAAACTATGGCTACACCTTC
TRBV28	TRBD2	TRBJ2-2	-	CASSLKGGTSGRGYTGELFF	TGTGCCAGCAGTTTAAAGGGCGGGACTAGCGGGAGGGGGTACACCGGGGAGCTGTTTTTT
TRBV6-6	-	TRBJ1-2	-	CASSYPRYGYTF	TGTGCCAGCAGTTATCCCCGCTATGGCTACACCTTC
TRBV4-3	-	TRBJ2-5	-	CASSQDISQETQYF	TGCGCCAGCAGCCAAGATATCTCCCAAGAGACCCAGTACTTC
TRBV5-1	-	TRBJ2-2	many	CASSFTTDTGELFF	TGCGCCAGCAGCTTCACCACGGATACCGGGGAGCTGTTTTTT
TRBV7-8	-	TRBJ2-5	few	CASSLAGIETQYF	TGTGCCAGCAGCTTAGCGGGCATTGAGACCCAGTACTTC
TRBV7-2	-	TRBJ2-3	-	CASSLETRDTQYF	TGTGCCAGCAGCCTAGAAACTCGGGATACGCAGTATTTT
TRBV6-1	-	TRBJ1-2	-	CASSAGTAVPYGYTF	TGTGCCAGCAGTGCCGGGACGGCCGTACCCTATGGCTACACCTTC
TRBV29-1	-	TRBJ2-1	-	CSVEGNREGVNEQFF	TGCAGCGTGGAGGGCAACAGGGAGGGGGTGAATGAGCAGTTCTTC
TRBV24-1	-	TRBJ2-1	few	CATSGSSGRNSYNEQFF	TGTGCCACCAGTGGGTCATCTGGGCGGAATTCCTACAATGAGCAGTTCTTC
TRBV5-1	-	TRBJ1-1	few	CASSTGHQNTEAFF	TGCGCCAGCAGCACGGGACACCAGAACACTGAAGCTTTCTTT
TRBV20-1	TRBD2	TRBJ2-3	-	CSARTAAGAGGTDTQYF	TGCAGTGCTAGAACCGCAGCGGGAGCAGGGGGCACAGATACGCAGTATTTT
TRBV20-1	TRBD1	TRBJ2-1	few	CSARDGTGFTSYNEQFF	TGCAGTGCTAGAGATGGGACAGGATTTACCTCCTACAATGAGCAGTTCTTC
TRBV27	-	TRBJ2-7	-	CASGSDSEQYF	TGTGCCAGCGGATCAGACAGCGAGCAGTACTTC
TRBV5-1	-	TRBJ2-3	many	CASSLGRAGTDTQYF	TGCGCCAGCAGCTTGGGCAGGGCGGGAACAGATACGCAGTATTTT
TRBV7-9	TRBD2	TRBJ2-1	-	CASSLRGVAGANNEQFF	TGTGCCAGCAGCCTTCGTGGGGTAGCGGGGGCCAACAATGAGCAGTTCTTC
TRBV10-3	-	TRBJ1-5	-	CAISEDSQPQHF	TGTGCCATCAGTGAGGACAGTCAGCCCCAGCATTTT
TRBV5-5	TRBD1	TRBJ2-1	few	CASSLEVGQGSNEQFF	TGTGCCAGCAGCTTGGAGGTGGGACAGGGGTCCAATGAGCAGTTCTTC
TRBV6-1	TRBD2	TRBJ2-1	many	CASRSGSSYNEQFF	TGTGCCAGCCGTAGCGGGAGCTCCTACAATGAGCAGTTCTTC
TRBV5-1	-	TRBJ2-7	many	CASSLSLAVSYEQYF	TGCGCCAGCAGCTTGAGTTTAGCGGTTTCCTACGAGCAGTACTTC
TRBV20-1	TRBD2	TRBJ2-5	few	CSASPAGGTQETQYF	TGCAGTGCTAGCCCGGCGGGGGGGACTCAAGAGACCCAGTACTTC
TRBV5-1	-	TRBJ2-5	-	CASSLFLGTETQYF	TGCGCCAGCAGCTTGTTTCTGGGAACGGAGACCCAGTACTTC
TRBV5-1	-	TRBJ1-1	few	CASSFNAGMNTEAFF	TGCGCCAGCAGCTTCAACGCAGGGATGAACACTGAAGCTTTCTTT
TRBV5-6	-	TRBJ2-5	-	CASSLAAGKAETQYF	TGTGCCAGCAGCTTGGCGGCAGGGAAGGCGGAGACCCAGTACTTC
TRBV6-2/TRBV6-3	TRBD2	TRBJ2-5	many	CASSSWTSGGKETQYF	TGTGCCAGCAGTTCCTGGACTAGCGGGGGGAAAGAGACCCAGTACTTC
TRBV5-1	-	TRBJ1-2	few	CASSLAPTDNYGYTF	TGCGCCAGCAGCTTGGCCCCAACAGATAACTATGGCTACACCTTC
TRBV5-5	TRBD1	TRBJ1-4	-	CASSATGGTEKLFF	TGTGCCAGCAGCGCCACAGGGGGCACTGAAAAACTGTTTTTT
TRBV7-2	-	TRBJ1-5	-	CASSSWGASNQPQHF	TGTGCCAGCAGCTCATGGGGGGCTAGCAATCAGCCCCAGCATTTT
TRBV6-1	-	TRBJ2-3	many	CATGLSLTDTQYF	TGTGCCACCGGACTAAGCCTCACAGATACGCAGTATTTT
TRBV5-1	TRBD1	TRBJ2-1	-	CASSVPGQGARSNEQFF	TGCGCCAGCAGCGTCCCGGGACAGGGGGCACGGTCCAATGAGCAGTTCTTC